A single sample gave rise to the 2 T cell receptor beta chains below, sequenced in a study of T-cell reconstitution after alpha-beta-depleted transplantation in children. It was with unique molecular identifiers that the TCRbeta library was prepared. MiXCR, run by TCRdb on the PCR reads, gives a single entry per CDR3 protein. The sample has hundreds of thousands of distinct CDR3 sequences, roughly 16% seen once; the top ten hold 5%. This material consisted of PBMCs, mostly from graft donor cells, taken 360 days after TCRalphabeta/CD19-depleted stem cell transplant. These receptors all stem from a male patient younger than 18 who had a stem cell transplant for acute lymphoblastic leukemia, so the T cells may come from the graft donor.

This clonotype turned up a few times. CDR3 in DNA: TGTGCCAGCAGTTACTCGAAGGCGGAGCAGTACTTC. This codes for CASSYSKAEQYF. The V gene is TRBV6-2 or TRBV6-3, the J gene TRBJ2-7; no firm D call. V lost 0 bases and J lost 7, with 7 bases in between. Looked up from germline, CDR1 is MNHEY and CDR2 is SVGEGT. The length of the CDR3 is 12 residues.

This clonotype was seen more than once but under ten times. The V call is TRBV12-3 or TRBV12-4, the J call TRBJ2-5; 7 nucleotides agree with TRBD2. This CDR3 is built from 11 residues. The CDR3 region is CAGGTKETQYF. In DNA form, the CDR3 reads TGTGCGGGGGGGACTAAAGAGACCCAGTACTTC.